This T cell receptor beta chain was retrieved from a study of graft-versus-host responses after intestinal transplantation. Findings and caveats of the study: Across patients carrying graft-donor T cell macrochimerism, allografts held high graft-versus-host to host-versus-graft clonal ratios. GvH clones appeared in recipient marrow, some first in ileum or blood. Peak levels of circulating GvH clones tracked with early post-transplant HvG declines.

Some clones are missing from TCRdb's copy, which holds only in-frame ones; the method was immunoSEQ multiplex PCR. The table has approximately 81,000 clones, roughly 87% seen once. Concerning this clone: What it binds is unknown.

This CDR3 has 11 amino acids. V lost 1 base to trimming and J lost 6 bases, with 6 bases between them. The germline CDR1 and CDR2 sequences are DFQATT and SNEGSKA (reference sequence). This TCR was sampled from a human donor who was the organ donor for an intestinal transplant. The input for sequencing was unstimulated CD8+ T cells sorted from spleen or lymph node cells, taken before transplant. This chain joins TRBV20-1 and TRBJ1-2; no firm D call. The CDR3 protein is CSARGGHGYTF. The CDR3 DNA reads TGCAGTGCTAGAGGAGGCCATGGCTACACCTTC.